This T cell receptor beta chain was observed in a study of STAT5B mutations in CD4+ large granular lymphocyte leukemia (dated by TCRdb to between 2022 and 2023). Describing the broader study: Where cryopreserved patient cells were available, CD8+ cells were depleted first, followed by selection with anti-CD4 microbeads. The TCRbeta repertoires of CD4+ T-cell large granular lymphocyte leukemia patients were compared with the TCRbeta repertoires of healthy blood donors. Flow cytometry on FACSCanto II or FACSVerse confirmed that purified fractions exceeded 95% purity among lymphocytes.

Inclusive of the bounding cysteine and phenylalanine, the CDR3 is 15 residues long. Only the CDR3 part of the read is kept: 45 bases, read in frame from the first base. Compared with germline, V lacks 5 bases and J lacks 3 bases; bases without a gene match: 6. The germline V gene encodes CDR1 KGHSH and CDR2 LQKENI. A word on this clone: No cognate antigen has been identified for it. Base-call qualities are not available, and no considerably larger clone is one nucleotide away.

Results the study describes overall, beyond this receptor: Each patient's main leukemic clonotypes were private, but approximately 23% of these clonotypes showed up at low frequency in the non-leukemic repertoires of other patients. Patient cell sources varied, and just 6 or 7 CD4-sorted patient samples were included in the clonality comparison against healthy controls. Compared with healthy CD4+ repertoires, CD4-sorted patient repertoires appeared more clonal, and this difference remained even after the putative leukemic clones were removed. The data were not HLA-matched, and the higher clonality in CD4+ T-LGLL than in CD8+ T-LGLL could be due to the relatively small sample size. TRBV06-family usage was enriched among the top patient clones (8/27) compared with healthy controls (2/35).

TCRbeta rearrangements were sequenced from genomic DNA using the immunoSEQ assay at survey resolution. As for the authors' bioinformatics: Clonotypes making up more than 5% of the repertoire were considered putative leukemic clones, giving approximately 59 such clones in 25 to 35 patients. A lowest detectable productive clonotype frequency of 2.59 x 10-5 was observed in the TCR sequencing data. Only productive TCRbeta rearrangements, meaning sequences that were complete and in-frame, were kept for the analyses. The clonality of each sample was calculated as Simpson clonality in the immunoSEQ Analyzer version 3.0. Clones were categorized by frequency as very rare, small, medium, large (1-20%) or hyperexpanded (>20%). OLGA 1.2.3 estimated generation probabilities, VDJtools produced V-gene circos plots, VDJdb was queried for specificities, and GLIPH identified CDR3 motifs. TCRdb stores this immuneACCESS table with in-frame sequences only. Part of the clones is absent; in the studies checked, under half of the shortfall reflects unresolved V genes, and no reason is known for the rest. V and J calls and clone size are those listed in that table; D and trimming were worked out from the DNA. The sample table records thousands of clones; approximately 89% of these occur just once. About half of the sample comes from the top ten.

Patients with CD4+ T-LGLL were recruited at hematology units in Padova (Italy), Helsinki (Finland) and Shinshu (Japan). Patient samples were bead-purified CD4+, CD4+CD8+, CD57+ or CD56+ fractions, or unselected PBMC, depending on sample availability. Deep amplicon sequencing of the same DNA produced somatic STAT5B mutation profiles, and these profiles were combined with the patient TCRbeta data. All TCR-sequenced material derived from peripheral blood: patient blood samples and healthy donor buffy coats. Peripheral blood mononuclear cells were isolated by Ficoll-Hypaque gradient centrifugation. The Gentra Puregene Cell and Tissue kit was used to extract genomic DNA, and a Qubit 2.0 fluorometer was used to measure the amount of genomic DNA.

This clonotype originated in a woman between 70 and 85 years old with CD4+ T-cell large granular lymphocyte leukemia. The sample consisted of PBMCs. Here the chain combines TRBV18 and TRBJ1-5, with 8 central nucleotides matching TRBD1. The DNA sequence is given as TGTGCCAGCTCAATGGGACAGGTTTTCAATCAGCCCCAGCATTTT. It is translated as CASSMGQVFNQPQHF.